This TCR beta chain was obtained from a study of monozygotic twins with inflammatory bowel disease. TCRdb re-analyzed the 5' RACE reads; it lists each CDR3 protein once, without DNA. This repertoire includes around 410,000 distinct CDR3 sequences. The CDR3 loop spans 14 amino acids. The rearrangement uses TRBV12-3 or TRBV12-4 and TRBJ1-2; the D call from TCRdb, TRBD1, cannot be confirmed without DNA. The sequencing input was blood. This receptor was taken from a human donor with ulcerative colitis or Crohn's disease, or a healthy co-twin of an affected twin (not recorded which). This CDR3 reads CASSLQGYRNGYTF.